This TCR beta chain was sequenced during a study of radiotherapy plus CTLA-4 blockade in lung cancer. Some clones are missing from TCRdb's copy, which holds only in-frame ones; the method was immunoSEQ multiplex PCR. The sample carries 71,000 or so clones, around 90% recorded once. V lost 4 bases to trimming and J lost 1 base; unmatched junction nucleotides: 5. This CDR3 region has 15 residues. CDR1 and CDR2 (germline): SNHLY, FYNNEI. This sequence originates from a human donor with non-small cell lung cancer who had stable disease on radiotherapy plus ipilimumab. Sequencing used peripheral blood, obtained from a patient treated with radiotherapy plus ipilimumab. The V call is TRBV2, the J call TRBJ1-1, with TRBD1 matching over 8 bases. CDR3 sequence: CASSAWTGPNTEAFF. As DNA, the CDR3 is TGTGCCAGCAGTGCTTGGACAGGGCCGAACACTGAAGCTTTCTTT.